Included here is one T cell receptor beta chain sequence, with context. Its target is not known. This sample was included in a study of beta chain features in type 1 diabetes. For the study at large: Healthy donors and patients showed comparable age, gender and cell yields.

As every portion of the isolated RNA was reverse transcribed, the sequencing read expressed TCRB transcripts. Sequencing was performed with immunoSEQ multiplex PCR; in TCRdb, only in-frame clones are kept and a portion is missing. The sample includes some 250,000 clones, about 26% of them seen just once. Germline lookup yields CDR1 SGHRS and CDR2 YFSETQ. V was shortened by 4 bases and J by 6 bases, with 11 bases between the two germline ends. The CDR3 runs 13 residues. Study-level points and caveats: Patients with type 1 diabetes showed fewer VDJ junction insertions and more deletions. PCR might favor shorter templates, but any such skew would affect patients and controls equally.

Purity of each sorted population was above 95%. Material for sequencing was central memory CD4+ T cells from blood. The origin of this receptor is a man younger than 40 in good health. This chain uses TRBV5-1 with TRBJ2-1; D is uncertain. The chain's CDR3 is CASSSLPSNEQFF. The CDR3 nucleotides read TGCGCCAGCAGCAGCCTACCTAGCAATGAGCAGTTCTTC.